A single sample gave rise to the 8 T cell receptor beta chains below, sequenced in a study of T cell responses to AZD1222 COVID-19 vaccine. Profiling relied on immunoSEQ multiplex PCR, and the TCRdb table lists in-frame clones only, not all of them. This sample has about 150,000 clones; 80% to 90% occur once, and the top ten carry 8%. Sequenced material: peripheral blood, taken on day 0 of AZD1222 vaccination. The receptors derive from an adult in good health.

The CDR3 spells CASSLQGALASPLHF. CDR3 DNA: TGCGCCAGCAGTTTACAGGGGGCTCTTGCTTCACCCCTCCACTTT. The chain employs TRBV10-2 and TRBJ1-6; 9 nucleotides agree with TRBD1. V shed 5 bases and J 9 bases; nucleotides not matched to a gene: 8. The CDR3 length is 15 residues. In germline, CDR1 is WSHSY, CDR2 SAAADI.

V gene TRBV13 combines with J gene TRBJ1-1; D is undetermined. V dropped 9 bases and J dropped 3 bases, with 14 bases sitting between them. The V gene's germline CDR1 is PRHDT and CDR2 FYEKMQ (reference sequence). The CDR3 covers 13 residues. Here the CDR3 DNA reads TGTGCCAGTACCACGTGGTCGGACACTGAAGCTTTCTTT. Its protein is CASTTWSDTEAFF.

This clone was recorded once. This chain joins TRBV18 and TRBJ2-7, with D unresolved. Trimming removed 6 bases at V and 7 bases at J, with 22 bases between. The germline V gene encodes CDR1 KGHSH and CDR2 LQKENI. This CDR3 is built from 15 residues. CDR3 amino acids: CASSGGSTQATEQYF. CDR3 nucleotides: TGTGCCAGCTCCGGCGGATCGACGCAGGCTACGGAGCAGTACTTC. Full variable domain (missing parts from reference TRBV18 and TRBJ2-7): NAGVMQNPRHLVRRRGQEARLRCSPMKGHSHVYWYRQLPEEGLKFMVYLQKENIIDESGMPKERFSAEFPKEGPSILRIQQVVRGDSAAYFCASSGGSTQATEQYFGPGTRLTVT.

This chain connects TRBV14 to TRBJ1-6; perhaps TRBD1 as D (6 bases). The germline gives CDR1 SGHDN, CDR2 FVKESK. V was pared by 1 base and J by 0 bases, with 16 bases between. CDR3 length: 19 amino acids. CDR3 DNA: TGTGCCAGCAGCCAAGCTGGATGGGACACGAGCTCCTATAATTCACCCCTCCACTTT. Translation gives CASSQAGWDTSSYNSPLHF. Supplemented by reference TRBV14 and TRBJ1-6, the full variable domain reads EAGVTQFPSHSVIEKGQTVTLRCDPISGHDNLYWYRRVMGKEIKFLLHFVKESKQDESGMPNNRFLAERTGGTYSTLKVQPAELEDSGVYFCASSQAGWDTSSYNSPLHFGNGTRLTVT.

The genes are TRBV19 and TRBJ1-5; D unclear. The CDR3 has 11 residues. Looked up from germline, CDR1 is LNHDA and CDR2 is SQIVND (reference sequence). V lost 4 bases and J 7 bases, leaving 5 bases between the germline ends. CDR3 sequence (DNA): TGTGCCAGTAGTAGCGGACAGCCCCAGCATTTT. It codes for CASSSGQPQHF.

The rearrangement uses TRBV19 and TRBJ1-1; D might be TRBD1 (5 bases). The V and J ends lost 4 bases and 5 bases respectively, with 14 bases between them. This CDR3 has 14 amino acids. In germline, CDR1 is LNHDA, CDR2 SQIVND (reference sequence). The CDR3 is CASSNGAGWTEAFF. In nucleotides, the CDR3 is TGTGCCAGTAGTAACGGGGCAGGGTGGACTGAAGCTTTCTTT.

V and J are TRBV7-2 and TRBJ2-3, with 14 bases matching TRBD2. Germline V gene data show CDR1 as SGHTA and CDR2 as FQGNSA. CDR3 length: 15 amino acids. V gave up 6 bases and J gave up 4 bases; unmatched junction bases: 3. The CDR3 here is CASSRLAGGPDTQYF. The CDR3 coding sequence is TGTGCCAGCAGTCGACTAGCGGGGGGGCCAGATACGCAGTATTTT.

J is TRBJ2-5 and V is TRBV24-1, with D tentatively TRBD1 (5 bases). CDR3 length equals 14 residues. CDR1 and CDR2 (germline): KGHDR, SFDVKD. Trimming took off 2 bases at V and 2 bases at J, with 8 bases between the two ends. The CDR3 region is CATSDWQGQETQYF. The CDR3 coding sequence is TGTGCCACCAGTGATTGGCAGGGTCAAGAGACCCAGTACTTC.